The TCR beta chain under discussion was sequenced for a study of blood T cell repertoires in COVID-19. Whole-study context: T cells, B-cell-depleted T cells, or PBMCs provided the cDNA or gDNA that served as material.

The ends lost 6 bases at V and 2 bases at J; junction bases unmatched: 6. The CDR3 runs 14 residues. Germline V gene lookup returns CDR1 SNHLY and CDR2 FYNNEI. Original handling: Using reference gene primer amplification, nucleated cell counts were estimated. Only in-frame clones appear in the TCRdb table, and some are missing; sequencing was by immunoSEQ multiplex PCR. V and J calls and clone size are as listed in that table; D and trimming were resolved from the DNA. The table shows about 250,000 clones, with around 86% occurring only once. The V gene is TRBV2, the J gene TRBJ1-1; 7 bases line up with TRBD1. The receptor comes from a man aged 40-49 years who had recovered from COVID-19. Sequencing was done on a sample of PBMCs or T cells enriched from blood (not recorded which). The CDR3 sequence is CASRPQGVNTEAFF. In DNA form, the CDR3 reads TGTGCCAGCAGACCTCAGGGGGTTAACACTGAAGCTTTCTTT.